The next 25 T cell receptor beta chains were all read from a single sample in a study of graft-versus-host responses after intestinal transplantation. Here immunoSEQ multiplex PCR was the method, and the copy in TCRdb shows in-frame clones only, minus some. In the table there are roughly 43,000 clones, less than 95% of which are singletons. The sample consisted of PBMCs, taken approximately 360 days after intestinal transplant. The receptors here all came from a human patient who received an intestinal transplant, so some T cells may come from the graft donor.

The CDR3 DNA is TGTGCCAGCAGCTTTTGGGGGGACGGTGAAAAACTGTTTTTT. Residues: CASSFWGDGEKLFF. V usage is TRBV5-6 and J usage is TRBJ1-4; a weak D match, TRBD1 (5 bases). Trimming pared 2 bases from V and 7 bases from J, leaving 12 bases between. CDR3 length: 14 residues. Per germline, CDR1 SGHDT and CDR2 YYEEEE.

The J gene is TRBJ2-7, the V gene TRBV10-2; 8 nucleotides line up with TRBD2. With 7 bases clipped from V and 7 bases from J, the junction kept 30 bases outside the gene matches. This CDR3 contains 20 residues. Germline values: CDR1 WSHSY, CDR2 SAAADI. The CDR3, as DNA: TGCGCCAGCACAGGGCCCCGCCGGGGGGGCGGTCTAGGCATGACCGTGGAGCAGTACTTC. Protein: CASTGPRRGGGLGMTVEQYF.

This chain uses TRBV7-2 with TRBJ2-7; perhaps TRBD2 as D (5 bases). The V end lost 0 bases, the J end lost 1 base, and 16 bases lay between the germline ends. There are 17 residues in the CDR3. Germline assignment: CDR1 SGHTA and CDR2 FQGNSA. CDR3 DNA: TGTGCCAGCAGCTTAGCCTCCTCCCTTACTAGTTCCTACGAGCAGTACTTC. Protein sequence: CASSLASSLTSSYEQYF.

This chain links TRBV21-1 with TRBJ2-4. TRBV21-1 counts as a pseudogene. The CDR3 has 17 residues. CDR3 loop: CASSSGLGTAAKNIQYF. The CDR3 DNA follows: TGTGCCAGCAGCAGTGGACTGGGGACGGCAGCCAAAAACATTCAGTACTTC.

The chain recombines TRBV11-3 with TRBJ1-3; weak D call: TRBD1 (5 bases). Looked up from germline, CDR1 is SGHNT and CDR2 is YENEEA. The V end lost 5 bases, the J end lost 0 bases, and 14 bases lay between the germline ends. The CDR3 has 16 amino acids. The CDR3 region is CASSIRAFNSGNTIYF. The CDR3 nucleotides are TGTGCCAGCAGCATCAGGGCCTTCAACTCTGGAAACACCATATATTTT.

The chain is built from TRBV19 and TRBJ1-1; tentatively, D is TRBD1 (5 bases). The CDR3 contains 14 residues. The V and J ends lost 0 bases and 5 bases respectively, with 10 bases between them. The germline CDR1 and CDR2 sequences are LNHDA and SQIVND (reference sequence). CDR3 sequence: CASSIDRGGTEAFF. The DNA for the CDR3 is TGTGCCAGTAGTATAGATCGGGGGGGGACTGAAGCTTTCTTT.

The CDR3 reads CASSQVGTDSFYEQYF. The DNA of the CDR3 is TGTGCCAGCAGCCAGGTAGGGACAGATAGTTTTTACGAGCAGTACTTC. The genes are TRBV4-2 and TRBJ2-7; TRBD1 agrees at 7 bases. The J segment lost 4 bases and the V segment lost 3 bases, leaving 12 bases of the junction unmatched. This CDR3 is 16 amino acids long. Germline CDR1 LGHNA, CDR2 YNFKEQ.

This chain uses TRBV5-4 with TRBJ1-1; the D is unclear. CDR1 and CDR2 from the germline V gene are SGHNT and YYREEE (reference sequence). V was clipped by 1 base and J by 6 bases, with 13 bases between them. This CDR3 comprises 14 residues. The CDR3 spells CASSLTLVDPEAFF. The CDR3 bases are TGTGCCAGCAGCTTGACGTTGGTGGACCCTGAAGCTTTCTTT.

The chain carries TRBV19 and TRBJ2-3; the D is unclear. The CDR3 is 16 amino acids. V lost 3 bases and J 7 bases, leaving 20 bases between the germline ends. Germline V lookup: CDR1 LNHDA, CDR2 SQIVND (reference sequence). The CDR3 DNA reads TGTGCCAGTAGTATCCTTCTAAGTACCCTAACAAATACGCAGTATTTT. Translation: CASSILLSTLTNTQYF. The whole variable domain, filled in from reference TRBV19 and TRBJ2-3, reads DGGITQSPKYLFRKEGQNVTLSCEQNLNHDAMYWYRQDPGQGLRLIYYSQIVNDFQKGDIAEGYSVSREKKESFPLTVTSAQKNPTAFYLCASSILLSTLTNTQYFGPGTRLTVL.

The chain recombines TRBV6-1 with TRBJ2-7, with a tentative D call TRBD2 (5 bases). The germline V gene encodes CDR1 MNHNS and CDR2 SASEGT. Between the trimmed V and J ends, which lost 2 bases and 3 bases, there was a span of 14 bases. The CDR3 consists of 15 residues. The CDR3 is CASSEPGSGLYEQYF. DNA of the CDR3: TGTGCCAGCAGTGAACCCGGTAGTGGACTCTACGAGCAGTACTTC.

J is TRBJ2-5 and V is TRBV7-3; either TRBD1 or TRBD2 may supply D (5 bases each). This CDR3 has 14 residues. Per the germline V gene, CDR1 is SGHTA and CDR2 is FQGTGA. The ends were cut back, 0 bases at V and 4 bases at J, with 9 bases in the middle. DNA for the CDR3: TGTGCCAGCAGCTTAACAGATGGGGGAGAGACCCAGTACTTC. Its translation: CASSLTDGGETQYF. Together with reference TRBV7-3 and TRBJ2-5, the CDR3 gives the full variable domain: GAGVSQTPSNKVTEKGKYVELRCDPISGHTALYWYRQSLGQGPEFLIYFQGTGAADDSGLPNDRFFAVRPEGSVSTLKIQRTERGDSAVYLCASSLTDGGETQYFGPGTRLLVL.

The rearrangement uses TRBV27 and TRBJ2-3, with 11 bases identical to TRBD2. The trim removed 2 bases at V and 6 bases at J, leaving 4 bases unmatched. This CDR3 is 15 amino acids long. CDR1 is MNHEY and CDR2 is SMNVEV in the germline V gene (reference sequence). DNA for the CDR3: TGTGCCAGCAGTTTAATTCCTAGCGGGAGGGATACGCAGTATTTT. Protein product: CASSLIPSGRDTQYF.

The rearrangement uses TRBV2 and TRBJ1-6, with D perhaps matching TRBD1 (6 bases). With 4 bases removed from V and 7 bases from J, the gap between germline ends came to 14 bases. Germline CDR1 and CDR2: SNHLY and FYNNEI. This CDR3 has 15 residues. The CDR3 nucleotides are TGTGCCAGCAGTGTTGAGGAACAGGGCAATTCACCCCTCCACTTT. Its translation is CASSVEEQGNSPLHF.

The gene calls are TRBV4-1 and TRBJ2-7, with TRBD2 matching 9 bases. CDR1 and CDR2 from the germline V gene are MGHRA and YSYEKL. After removal of 5 bases from V and 1 base from J, the junction contained 9 bases not matched to a gene. CDR3 length: 16 residues. The DNA for the CDR3 is TGCGCCAGCAGCTTGTCGCGGGAGGGCTGGTCCTACGAGCAGTACTTC. Amino acid sequence: CASSLSREGWSYEQYF.

The chain joins TRBV6-5 to TRBJ2-7, with 13 nucleotides matching TRBD2. This CDR3 comprises 15 residues. Germline lookup yields CDR1 MNHEY and CDR2 SVGAGI. J was trimmed by 4 bases and V by 6 bases; bases with no gene match: 6. CDR3 coding DNA: TGTGCCAGCAGACTCGGACTAGCGGGGGTATACGAGCAGTACTTC. Translating it yields CASRLGLAGVYEQYF.

The J gene is TRBJ2-5, the V gene TRBV7-9, with TRBD2 identical over 14 bases. The J segment lost 5 bases and the V segment lost 4 bases, leaving 3 bases of the junction unmatched. Germline V gives CDR1 SEHNR, CDR2 FQNEAQ (reference sequence). The CDR3 runs 15 residues. The CDR3 nucleotides are TGTGCCAGCAGCTGGGGACTAGCGGGAGCGGAGACCCAGTACTTC. Protein: CASSWGLAGAETQYF.

The rearrangement uses TRBV21-1 and TRBJ2-2. TRBV21-1 is recorded as a pseudogene. The length of the CDR3 is 11 residues. CDR3 sequence reads: CASSNTGELFF. Here the CDR3 DNA reads TGTGCCAGCAGCAATACCGGGGAGCTGTTTTTT.

The chain is built from TRBV5-1 and TRBJ2-2; D ambiguous. V was pared by 3 bases and J by 3 bases, with 9 bases between. Germline V gives CDR1 SGHRS, CDR2 YFSETQ. This CDR3 comprises 14 residues. For the CDR3, the DNA is TGCGCCAGCAGCTCAAACACTGACACCGGGGAGCTGTTTTTT. Protein product: CASSSNTDTGELFF.

This clone was seen only once. This sequence joins TRBV9 and TRBJ2-7; D ambiguous. The CDR3 spans 15 residues. The V and J ends lost 0 bases and 2 bases respectively, with 12 bases between them. From germline, CDR1 is SGDLS and CDR2 YYNGEE. The CDR3 DNA is TGTGCCAGCAGCGTAGGGGCCGCTGGGACCTACGAGCAGTACTTC. Translating it yields CASSVGAAGTYEQYF.

V and J are TRBV27 and TRBJ2-2; D is undetermined. CDR1 and CDR2 from the germline V gene are MNHEY and SMNVEV (reference sequence). The CDR3 consists of 15 residues. V gave up 4 bases and J gave up 1 base, with 10 bases separating them. The CDR3 DNA sequence: TGTGCCAGCAGTTACGACACCTGGAACACCGGGGAGCTGTTTTTT. Its protein is CASSYDTWNTGELFF.

This clone occurred a few times. The CDR3 sequence is CASSVEGANTGELFF. The CDR3 bases are TGTGCCAGCAGTGTAGAGGGGGCGAACACCGGGGAGCTGTTTTTT. V usage is TRBV2 and J usage is TRBJ2-2; tentative D call: TRBD1 (6 bases). V was cut by 4 bases and J by 0 bases, with 9 bases left in between. Germline CDR1 SNHLY, CDR2 FYNNEI. The CDR3 runs 15 residues. The complete variable domain, with remaining parts taken from reference TRBV2 and TRBJ2-2, reads EPEVTQTPSHQVTQMGQEVILRCVPISNHLYFYWYRQILGQKVEFLVSFYNNEISEKSEIFDDQFSVERPDGSNFTLKIRSTKLEDSAMYFCASSVEGANTGELFFGEGSRLTVL.

This sequence joins TRBV30 and TRBJ1-4; D unresolved. The CDR3 is 11 residues long. The V gene's germline CDR1 is GTSNPN and CDR2 SVGIG (reference sequence). DNA for the CDR3: TGTGGGGCCTCCCGGGGTGAAAAACTGTTTTTT. Translating it yields CGASRGEKLFF.

The chain employs TRBV19 and TRBJ2-5; 8 bases agree with TRBD2. The junction had 18 bases not matched to a gene; V was cut back by 9 bases and J by 3 bases. The V gene's germline CDR1 is LNHDA and CDR2 SQIVND (reference sequence). There are 17 residues in the CDR3. CDR3 DNA sequence: TGTGCCAGCCAACAGCGGGAGTCGGGGTTCGGAGAAGAGACCCAGTACTTC. Amino acid sequence: CASQQRESGFGEETQYF.

The chain has TRBV30 and TRBJ1-2; D call uncertain. The length of the CDR3 is 13 residues. V shed 2 bases and J shed 4 bases, with 11 bases lying between them. CDR1 is GTSNPN and CDR2 is SVGIG in the germline V gene (reference sequence). The CDR3 protein is CAWSRLFVYGYTF. The CDR3 region has the DNA TGTGCCTGGAGTAGGCTATTCGTCTATGGCTACACCTTC.

The chain is built from TRBV10-3 and TRBJ1-2; D is unresolved. Germline-derived CDR1 and CDR2 are ENHRY and SYGVKD. The CDR3 has 13 residues. With 2 bases removed from V and 4 bases from J, the gap between germline ends came to 8 bases. The CDR3 DNA reads TGTGCCATCAGTGAGGTGGCAATCTATGGCTACACCTTC. It translates to CAISEVAIYGYTF.